This entry features one T cell receptor beta chain sequence. Donors were healthy HIV-negative adults without recent acute infections or vaccinations. This sample is drawn from a study of shared clonotypes between healthy human individuals. The junction had 6 bases not matched to a gene; V was cut back by 8 bases and J by 3 bases. This CDR3 is 14 amino acids long. The germline V gene has CDR1 MDHEN and CDR2 SYDVKM. Libraries were prepared by immunoSEQ multiplex PCR; TCRdb keeps only in-frame clonotypes and omits some of them. The sample lists 1,500,000 or so clones; roughly 96% were seen once. This TCR came from a man in his thirties or forties in good health. V and J are TRBV28 and TRBJ2-7, with TRBD2 identical over 11 bases. The material sequenced was naive CD4+ T cells sorted from blood. The sample's subset: CD45RA+ positively selected. The CDR3: CASPGTSGSYEQYF. The DNA of the CDR3 is TGTGCCAGCCCCGGGACTAGCGGCAGCTACGAGCAGTACTTC.